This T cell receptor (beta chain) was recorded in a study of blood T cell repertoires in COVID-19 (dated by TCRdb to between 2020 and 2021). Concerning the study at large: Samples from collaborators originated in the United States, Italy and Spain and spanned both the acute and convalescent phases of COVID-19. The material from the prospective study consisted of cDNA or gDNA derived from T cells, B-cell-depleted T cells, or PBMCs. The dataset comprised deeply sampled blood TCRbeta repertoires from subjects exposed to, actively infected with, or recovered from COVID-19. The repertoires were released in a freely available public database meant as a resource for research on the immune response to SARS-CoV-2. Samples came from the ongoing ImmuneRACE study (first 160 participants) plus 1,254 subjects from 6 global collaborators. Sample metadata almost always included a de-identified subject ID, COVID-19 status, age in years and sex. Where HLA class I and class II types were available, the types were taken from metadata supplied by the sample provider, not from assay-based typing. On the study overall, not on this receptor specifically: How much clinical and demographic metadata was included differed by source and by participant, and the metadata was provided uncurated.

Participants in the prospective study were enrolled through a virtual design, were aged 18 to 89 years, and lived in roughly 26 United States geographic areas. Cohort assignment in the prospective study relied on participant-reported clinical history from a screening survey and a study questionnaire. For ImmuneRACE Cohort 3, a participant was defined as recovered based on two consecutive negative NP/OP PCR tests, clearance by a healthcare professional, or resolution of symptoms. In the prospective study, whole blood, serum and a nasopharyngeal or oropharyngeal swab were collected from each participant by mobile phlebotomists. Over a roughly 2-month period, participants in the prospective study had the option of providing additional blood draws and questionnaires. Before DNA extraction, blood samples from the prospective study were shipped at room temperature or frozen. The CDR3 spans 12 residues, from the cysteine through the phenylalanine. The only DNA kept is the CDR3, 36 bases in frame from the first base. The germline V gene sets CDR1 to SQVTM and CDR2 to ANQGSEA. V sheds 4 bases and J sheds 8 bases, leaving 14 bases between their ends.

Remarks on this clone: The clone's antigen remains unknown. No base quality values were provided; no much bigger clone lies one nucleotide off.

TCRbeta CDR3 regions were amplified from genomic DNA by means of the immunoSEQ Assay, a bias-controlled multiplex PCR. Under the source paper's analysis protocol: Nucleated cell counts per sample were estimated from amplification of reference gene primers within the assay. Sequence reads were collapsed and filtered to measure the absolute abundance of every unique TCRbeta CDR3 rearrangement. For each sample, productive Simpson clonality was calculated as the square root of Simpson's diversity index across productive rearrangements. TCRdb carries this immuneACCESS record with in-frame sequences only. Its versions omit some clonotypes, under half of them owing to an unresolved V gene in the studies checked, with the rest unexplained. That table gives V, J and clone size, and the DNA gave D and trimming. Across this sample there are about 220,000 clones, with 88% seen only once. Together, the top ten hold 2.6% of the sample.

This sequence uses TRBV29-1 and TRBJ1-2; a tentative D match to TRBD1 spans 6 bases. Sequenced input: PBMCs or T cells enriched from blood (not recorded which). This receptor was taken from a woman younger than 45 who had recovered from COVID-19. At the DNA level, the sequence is TGCAGCGTTGCGGTGGGGGCGCGAGGCTACACCTTC. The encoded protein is CSVAVGARGYTF.